This TCR beta chain was recovered during a study of type 1 regulatory T cells. Across the whole study: T-allo10 is a Tr1-enriched, alloantigen-specific CD4 T cell product made in vitro.

The CDR3 runs 18 residues. J was trimmed by 5 bases and V by 4 bases; bases with no gene match: 16. Germline V CDR1 and CDR2: SGHNT, YYREEE (reference sequence). TCRdb re-analysed the reads in MiXCR, keeping a single row per CDR3 protein. This table has around 65,000 distinct CDR3 sequences, 49% appearing once. Notes on this clonotype: The target antigen is unknown.

The sequencing sample was made of cultured non-Tr1 T cells, either the whole culture or a sorted T cell fraction (not recorded which). The J gene is TRBJ2-5, the V gene TRBV5-4, with TRBD2 identical over 11 bases. This TCR derives from a human donor in good health. In nucleotides, the CDR3 is TGTGCCAGCAGCGCAGGAGGGGGACTAGCGGCGCCCGGGGAGACCCAGTACTTC. Protein: CASSAGGGLAAPGETQYF.